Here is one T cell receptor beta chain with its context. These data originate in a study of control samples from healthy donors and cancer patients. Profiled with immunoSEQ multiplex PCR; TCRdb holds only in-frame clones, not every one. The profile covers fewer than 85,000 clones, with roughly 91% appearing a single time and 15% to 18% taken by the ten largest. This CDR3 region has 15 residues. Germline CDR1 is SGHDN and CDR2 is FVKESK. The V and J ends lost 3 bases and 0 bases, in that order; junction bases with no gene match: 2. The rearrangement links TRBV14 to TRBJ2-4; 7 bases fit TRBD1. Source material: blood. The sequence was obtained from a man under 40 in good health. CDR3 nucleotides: TGTGCCAGCAGCCACCAGGGGGTAGCCAAAAACATTCAGTACTTC. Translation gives CASSHQGVAKNIQYF. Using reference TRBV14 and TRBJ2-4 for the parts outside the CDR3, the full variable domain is EAGVTQFPSHSVIEKGQTVTLRCDPISGHDNLYWYRRVMGKEIKFLLHFVKESKQDESGMPNNRFLAERTGGTYSTLKVQPAELEDSGVYFCASSHQGVAKNIQYFGAGTRLSVL.